Listed below are T cell receptor beta chains from one sample, sequenced in a study of T cell responses to AZD1222 COVID-19 vaccine. Using immunoSEQ multiplex PCR, the repertoire was profiled, and TCRdb retains in-frame clones only, with some absent. The sample lists 100,000 or so clones, 89% occurring once. The sequencing here drew on peripheral blood, taken 28 days after the second AZD1222 dose. The receptors were sampled from an adult who received the AZD1222 COVID-19 vaccine. Both conserved end residues are part of each CDR3. D genes are given only for firm matches. Clone sizes are given selectively: once, few, many, or a class where the clone is expanded.

v_call,d_call,cdr3_length,j_call,clone_size,cdr3_nt,cdr3_aa
TRBV5-4,-,13,TRBJ1-2,-,TGTGCCAGCGGGGCGGGGGGAAACTATGGCTACACCTTC,CASGAGGNYGYTF
TRBV4-2,-,15,TRBJ2-7,-,TGTGCCAGCAGCCAAAACCCGACTAGTTCCCACGAGCAGTACTTC,CASSQNPTSSHEQYF
TRBV6-5,-,13,TRBJ1-2,-,TGTGCCAGCAGTTGGGCTCGAATCAATGGCTACACCTTC,CASSWARINGYTF
TRBV5-1,-,13,TRBJ1-1,once,TGCGCCAGCAGATTGACAAATTACGCTGAAGCTTTCTTT,CASRLTNYAEAFF
TRBV19,-,14,TRBJ1-1,few,TGTGCCAGTAGTGCCACCAGGGGCCGGACTGAAGCTTTCTTT,CASSATRGRTEAFF
TRBV6-1,TRBD2,17,TRBJ2-2,few,TGTGCCAGCAGTGAAGACGCGGCTAGCGGTAACACCGGGGAGCTGTTTTTT,CASSEDAASGNTGELFF
TRBV19,-,16,TRBJ2-2,once,TGTGCCATTCTGGTTGGGGCTAGCGTGGACACCGGGGAGCTGTTTTTT,CAILVGASVDTGELFF
TRBV6-4,-,12,TRBJ2-1,-,TGTGCCAGCAGTGACTCAGGGGTTGGGCAGTTCTTC,CASSDSGVGQFF
TRBV30,-,13,TRBJ2-1,-,TGTGCCTGCACCCTGGGCTCCTACAATGAGCAGTTCTTC,CACTLGSYNEQFF
TRBV25-1,-,15,TRBJ2-6,-,TGTGCCAGCAGTGAGTGGGGGTCTGGGGCCAACGTCCTGACTTTC,CASSEWGSGANVLTF
TRBV4-3,-,14,TRBJ1-2,-,TGCGCCAGCAGCCAAGATAACGGCAACTATGGCTACACCTTC,CASSQDNGNYGYTF
TRBV6-2/TRBV6-3,TRBD1,14,TRBJ1-1,-,TGTGCCAGCAGTTACGACAGGGTAAAGACTGAAGCTTTCTTT,CASSYDRVKTEAFF
TRBV6-5,-,15,TRBJ1-5,-,TGTGCCAGCAGTTACTCGAAACAGGGAAACCAGCCCCAGCATTTT,CASSYSKQGNQPQHF
TRBV7-2,-,17,TRBJ1-6,-,TGTGCCAGCAGCTTAGGAAGTGCTGGGGCTGGGAGATCACCCCTCCACTTT,CASSLGSAGAGRSPLHF
TRBV7-2,-,14,TRBJ1-4,-,TGTGCCAGCAGCTTAGTTTTGGGGACAGAAAAACTGTTTTTT,CASSLVLGTEKLFF
TRBV21-1,-,12,TRBJ1-1,-,TGTGCCAGCATAGACCGGACAGGGGCAGCTTTCTTT,CASIDRTGAAFF
TRBV11-3,-,16,TRBJ1-2,once,TGTGCCAGCAGCCCGCCCCGGACAGAAACTAACTATGGCTACACCTTC,CASSPPRTETNYGYTF
TRBV6-5,-,15,TRBJ1-1,-,TGTGCCAGCCTAGCCCCGGGACGGATGAACACTGAAGCTTTCTTT,CASLAPGRMNTEAFF
TRBV21-1,-,17,TRBJ1-5,-,TGTGCCAGCATCGCGTCCATCCATCCGAATAGCAATCAGCCCCAGCATTTT,CASIASIHPNSNQPQHF
TRBV9,-,14,TRBJ1-2,once,TGTGCCAGCAGCCCTCTACAAGATCGGTATGGCTACACCTTC,CASSPLQDRYGYTF
TRBV30,-,12,TRBJ1-2,-,TGTGCCTACAAAGGGCCGATCAGGGGCTACACCTTC,CAYKGPIRGYTF
TRBV5-1,TRBD1,16,TRBJ2-7,few,TGCGCCAGCAGCCCTTGGGACAGAGTATTACTCTACGAGCAGTACTTC,CASSPWDRVLLYEQYF
TRBV5-1,TRBD2,18,TRBJ2-1,-,TGCGCCAGCAGCTTCGGTCTAATTAGCGGGGGGGCCGGTAATGAGCAGTTCTTC,CASSFGLISGGAGNEQFF
TRBV7-9,-,13,TRBJ1-1,once,TGTGCCAGCAGCTTAGCCCCTAACACTGAAGCTTTCTTT,CASSLAPNTEAFF
TRBV12-3/TRBV12-4,-,12,TRBJ1-2,-,TGTGCCAGCAGTATAAACAGGGTTGGCTACACCTTC,CASSINRVGYTF